One sample yielded the 28 T cell receptor beta chains listed below, sequenced in a study of cytomegalovirus exposure and HLA in healthy donors. PCR employed 60 Vbeta and 13 Jbeta primers. Clones were read by immunoSEQ multiplex PCR, and TCRdb kept only the in-frame ones, dropping some. The table shows about 120,000 clones, with roughly 80% occurring only once. The sample taken for sequencing was PBMCs. The source is a man aged 25 to 40 in good health and CMV-seronegative.

The chain links TRBV18 to TRBJ2-1, with TRBD2 identical over 7 bases. V trimming: 0 bases; J trimming: 3 bases; junction bases outside the gene matches: 2. The CDR3 has 15 residues. The germline V gene has CDR1 KGHSH and CDR2 LQKENI. CDR3 loop: CASSPPIAGYNEQFF. The CDR3 bases are TGTGCCAGCTCACCACCAATAGCGGGCTACAATGAGCAGTTCTTC.

The V and J genes are TRBV7-2 and TRBJ1-5; 11 nucleotides align to TRBD1. V lost 1 base, J lost 2 bases, and 7 bases stayed unmatched. Per the germline V gene, CDR1 is SGHTA and CDR2 is FQGNSA. This CDR3 is built from 18 residues. The DNA of the CDR3 is TGTGCCAGCAGCTTAGGGACAGGGGGCGCCGGGGGCAATCAGCCCCAGCATTTT. It specifies CASSLGTGGAGGNQPQHF.

The V gene is TRBV19, the J gene TRBJ2-1, with 9 nucleotides matching TRBD2. V dropped 8 bases and J dropped 2; count of bases not matched to a gene: 25. This CDR3 comprises 21 residues. In germline, CDR1 is LNHDA, CDR2 SQIVND (reference sequence). DNA of the CDR3: TGTGCCAGTGCCGACCTGGGAGCTACTAGCGGGCTTTTTGTGCCCTACAATGAGCAGTTCTTC. This encodes CASADLGATSGLFVPYNEQFF.

This chain joins TRBV28 and TRBJ1-5, with D maybe TRBD1 (5 bases). The V end lost 10 bases, the J end lost 2 bases, and 18 bases lay between the germline ends. Germline V gene data show CDR1 as MDHEN and CDR2 as SYDVKM. This CDR3 has 15 amino acids. The CDR3 DNA sequence: TGTGCCACCCTGGAGATGGGGCTAGGCAATCAGCCCCAGCATTTT. Residues: CATLEMGLGNQPQHF. Combining the CDR3 with reference TRBV28 and TRBJ1-5 gives the whole variable domain DVKVTQSSRYLVKRTGEKVFLECVQDMDHENMFWYRQDPGLGLRLIYFSYDVKMKEKGDIPEGYSVSREKKERFSLILESASTNQTSMYLCATLEMGLGNQPQHFGDGTRLSIL.

The rearrangement joins TRBV29-1 to TRBJ1-1; D perhaps matches TRBD1 (5 bases). V shed 7 bases and J shed 5 bases, with 14 bases lying between them. The CDR3 length is 12 residues. The germline gives CDR1 SQVTM, CDR2 ANQGSEA. CDR3 loop: CSARRQQTEAFF. The CDR3 DNA is TGCAGCGCCAGGCGACAGCAGACTGAAGCTTTCTTT.

The J gene is TRBJ1-1, the V gene TRBV28; a possible D gene is TRBD1 (5 bases). CDR1 and CDR2 from the germline V gene are MDHEN and SYDVKM. The CDR3 spans 18 residues. Trimming took 1 base from V and 4 from J, leaving 22 bases between them. CDR3 nucleotide sequence: TGTGCCAGCAGTTTATTGGGTGGGATGGGGACGGGGGGCACTGAAGCTTTCTTT. This codes for CASSLLGGMGTGGTEAFF.

The chain joins TRBV5-1 to TRBJ2-5, with D perhaps TRBD1 (6 bases). V lost 4 bases and J 4 bases, leaving 14 bases between the germline ends. CDR3 length: 14 residues. The germline V gene encodes CDR1 SGHRS and CDR2 YFSETQ. The CDR3 spells CASSPLGQRETQYF. The CDR3 DNA reads TGCGCCAGCAGCCCCCTTGGACAGAGAGAGACCCAGTACTTC.

The rearrangement joins TRBV6-5 to TRBJ1-2; D gene unclear. V lost 6 bases to trimming and J lost 8 bases, with 13 bases between them. The CDR3 has 12 residues. Germline V gene data show CDR1 as MNHEY and CDR2 as SVGAGI. CDR3 amino acids: CASSQPPRGYTF. CDR3 coding DNA: TGTGCCAGCAGCCAGCCTCCCAGGGGCTACACCTTC.

Remarks on this clone: The junction and the germline gene differ at one end; a read error may be behind it. This chain connects TRBV14 to TRBJ2-7, with D perhaps matching TRBD1 (5 bases). The CDR3 is 15 residues long. CDR1 SGHDN and CDR2 FVKESK come from the germline V gene. The chain's CDR3 is CTSSQVVQGWKEQYF. As DNA, the CDR3 is TGTACCAGCAGCCAAGTTGTGCAGGGATGGAAAGAGCAGTACTTC.

The chain is built from TRBV6-1 and TRBJ2-2; no firm D call. The CDR3 spans 13 residues. From germline, CDR1 is MNHNS and CDR2 SASEGT. V was cut by 1 base and J by 13 bases, with 13 bases left in between. CDR3 in amino acids: CASSEGARLALFF. The CDR3 region has the DNA TGTGCCAGCAGTGAAGGGGCCCGCCTTGCGCTGTTTTTT.

The chain joins TRBV27 to TRBJ2-1, with 9 positions matching TRBD2. The V gene end was trimmed by 6 bases and the J gene end by 4 bases; junction bases not matched to a gene: 22. There are 20 residues in the CDR3. In germline, CDR1 is MNHEY, CDR2 SMNVEV (reference sequence). CDR3 sequence: CASSRRGLREREVSYNEQFF. CDR3 DNA: TGTGCCAGCAGCCGTCGGGGGCTTCGGGAGCGGGAGGTCTCTTACAATGAGCAGTTCTTC.

The chain has TRBV19 and TRBJ1-1, with a weak D call TRBD1 (5 bases). The germline V and J ends were trimmed by 5 bases and 1 base, with 8 bases remaining between them. The germline V gene has CDR1 LNHDA and CDR2 SQIVND (reference sequence). This CDR3 spans 13 amino acids. The CDR3 DNA is TGTGCCAGTAGTCAGGGCACGAACACTGAAGCTTTCTTT. Its translation is CASSQGTNTEAFF.

The chain links TRBV27 to TRBJ2-1; D is ambiguous. Germline CDR1 reads MNHEY; CDR2 reads SMNVEV (reference sequence). The V end lost 3 bases, the J end lost 4 bases, and 16 bases lay between the germline ends. CDR3 length: 16 residues. The CDR3 reads CASSFSPSGMYNEQFF. DNA of the CDR3: TGTGCCAGCAGTTTTAGCCCTAGTGGAATGTACAATGAGCAGTTCTTC.

This clone was picked up a small number of times. V and J are TRBV6-1 and TRBJ1-5, with 11 bases aligning to TRBD1. The CDR3 is 16 amino acids. J was trimmed by 7 bases and V by 0 bases; bases with no gene match: 5. Looked up from germline, CDR1 is MNHNS and CDR2 is SASEGT. CDR3 DNA sequence: TGTGCCAGCAGTGAAGCGGAGGGACAGGGGGGGCAGCCCCAGCATTTT. This codes for CASSEAEGQGGQPQHF.

V gene TRBV9 combines with J gene TRBJ1-1; D gene ambiguous. Trimming left V 4 bases short and J 0 bases short, with 13 bases between. This CDR3 has 15 amino acids. Germline CDR1 reads SGDLS; CDR2 reads YYNGEE. CDR3 region: CASSLDGGLNTEAFF. Here the CDR3 DNA reads TGTGCCAGCAGCCTCGATGGCGGATTGAACACTGAAGCTTTCTTT.

This chain links TRBV9 with TRBJ1-1; D possibly corresponds to TRBD1 (6 bases). V lost 0 bases to trimming and J lost 0 bases, with 9 bases between them. CDR1 is SGDLS, CDR2 YYNGEE, per germline. This CDR3 region has 15 residues. The CDR3 spells CASSVGGQLNTEAFF. The DNA of the CDR3 is TGTGCCAGCAGCGTAGGAGGACAGCTGAACACTGAAGCTTTCTTT.

The CDR3 reads CASTPTSGGLEQYF. The CDR3 bases are TGTGCCAGCACCCCGACTAGCGGGGGCCTCGAGCAGTACTTC. The chain employs TRBV7-2 and TRBJ2-7; TRBD2 agrees at 12 bases. This CDR3 has 14 residues. Germline V gene sequence: CDR1 SGHTA, CDR2 FQGNSA. V gave up 7 bases and J gave up 6 bases; unmatched junction bases: 7.

The gene calls are TRBV6-1 and TRBJ1-2; D is uncertain. Per the germline V gene, CDR1 is MNHNS and CDR2 is SASEGT. The CDR3 runs 15 residues. Trimming removed 6 bases from V and 5 bases from J, with 19 bases in between. In DNA form, the CDR3 reads TGTGCCAGCAGGGAGTCTCCCGCATTCTCGTATGGCTACACCTTC. Residues: CASRESPAFSYGYTF.

The sample holds one count of this clone. The chain employs TRBV15 and TRBJ1-4; TRBD1 aligns across 7 bases. CDR3 length equals 16 residues. CDR1 and CDR2 (germline): LNHNV, YYDKDF (reference sequence). Trimming took 5 bases from V and 7 from J; bases not matched to a gene: 13. The CDR3, as DNA: TGTGCCACCAGCTTAGATTCGACAGGGTGGGGTGAAAAACTGTTTTTT. Translation: CATSLDSTGWGEKLFF.

The genes are TRBV28 and TRBJ2-7, with TRBD2 identical over 7 bases. The germline V gene encodes CDR1 MDHEN and CDR2 SYDVKM. V shed 8 bases and J 2 bases; nucleotides not matched to a gene: 12. This CDR3 has 15 amino acids. CDR3 bases: TGTGCCAGCGCCGGGGCTAGCGGTCTAACCTACGAGCAGTACTTC. This gives the protein CASAGASGLTYEQYF.

This chain links TRBV6-5 with TRBJ2-1; 7 nucleotides agree with TRBD2. The CDR3 covers 15 residues. Per the germline V gene, CDR1 is MNHEY and CDR2 is SVGAGI. Unmatched junction bases numbered 8, after V lost 2 bases and J lost 7 bases. The CDR3: CASSYELSGGNEQFF. CDR3 coding DNA: TGTGCCAGCAGTTACGAACTTTCCGGGGGGAATGAGCAGTTCTTC.

The table lists this clone with a count of one. The chain joins TRBV28 to TRBJ1-5; no reliable D call. Trimming stripped 2 bases from V and 0 bases from J, with 5 bases between. The CDR3 contains 14 residues. Germline loops: CDR1 MDHEN, CDR2 SYDVKM. This CDR3 is CASSLDISNQPQHF. CDR3 sequence (DNA): TGTGCCAGCAGTTTAGACATTAGCAATCAGCCCCAGCATTTT.

This clone appeared once. This sequence joins TRBV27 and TRBJ2-5; TRBD1 is a possible D gene (5 bases). Germline V CDR1 and CDR2: MNHEY, SMNVEV (reference sequence). CDR3 length: 15 amino acids. Deletions cut 0 bases from V and 2 bases from J, with 10 bases between. The CDR3 sequence: CASSLSDSRQETQYF. The CDR3 region has the DNA TGTGCCAGCAGTTTATCAGACAGTCGGCAAGAGACCCAGTACTTC.

The gene calls are TRBV19 and TRBJ1-5; D not resolved. This CDR3 region has 14 residues. CDR1 is LNHDA, CDR2 SQIVND, per germline (reference sequence). With 10 bases removed from V and 1 base from J, the gap between germline ends came to 14 bases. The CDR3 protein is CATTPTVSNQPQHF. DNA for the CDR3: TGTGCCACCACACCTACAGTGAGCAATCAGCCCCAGCATTTT.

This chain uses TRBV7-9 with TRBJ1-2; D is undetermined. V shed 1 base and J shed 6 bases, with 6 bases lying between them. The CDR3 consists of 12 residues. In germline, CDR1 is SEHNR, CDR2 FQNEAQ (reference sequence). The CDR3 DNA sequence: TGTGCCAGCAGCTTAGTCAACAATGGCTACACCTTC. This codes for CASSLVNNGYTF.

The V gene is TRBV4-1, the J gene TRBJ2-5, with TRBD1 identical over 9 bases. The J call may be mistaken, given a closer DNA end match to TRBJ2-7. Germline V lookup: CDR1 MGHRA, CDR2 YSYEKL. The CDR3 has 15 amino acids. In DNA form, the CDR3 reads TGCGCCAGCAGCCACACGGACAGGGGAGCCTACGAGCAGTACTTC. Translated, it gives CASSHTDRGAYEQYF.

V usage is TRBV5-1 and J usage is TRBJ2-1; D is uncertain. V was pared by 0 bases and J by 5 bases, with 12 bases between. CDR3 length: 15 residues. Per the germline V gene, CDR1 is SGHRS and CDR2 is YFSETQ. The chain's CDR3 is CASSLVVSPDNEQFF. The CDR3 DNA reads as TGCGCCAGCAGCTTGGTTGTTTCCCCAGACAATGAGCAGTTCTTC. Full variable domain (outside the CDR3, taken from reference TRBV5-1 and TRBJ2-1): KAGVTQTPRYLIKTRGQQVTLSCSPISGHRSVSWYQQTPGQGLQFLFEYFSETQRNKGNFPGRFSGRQFSNSRSEMNVSTLELGDSALYLCASSLVVSPDNEQFFGPGTRLTVL.

V is TRBV28 and J is TRBJ1-4; 7 bases are shared with TRBD1. V was pared by 5 bases and J by 0 bases, with 9 bases of the junction left unmatched. The length of the CDR3 is 17 residues. The germline CDR1 and CDR2 sequences are MDHEN and SYDVKM. The CDR3 region has the DNA TGTGCCAGCAGTCATATGACAGGGCCGGCAACTAATGAAAAACTGTTTTTT. It is translated as CASSHMTGPATNEKLFF.